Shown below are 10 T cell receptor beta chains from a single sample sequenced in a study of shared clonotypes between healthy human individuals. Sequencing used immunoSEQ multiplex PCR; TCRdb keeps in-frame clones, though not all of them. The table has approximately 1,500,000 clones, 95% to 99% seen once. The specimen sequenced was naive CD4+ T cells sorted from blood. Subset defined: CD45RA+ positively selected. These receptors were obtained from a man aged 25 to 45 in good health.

DNA of the CDR3: TGTGCCACCACGCATCCGGGACAACAGGGGATGACTAGGGGCTACACCTTC. Protein sequence: CATTHPGQQGMTRGYTF. V is TRBV19 and J is TRBJ1-2, with TRBD1 matching over 7 bases. The V segment lost 10 bases and the J segment 8 bases; nucleotides outside the gene matches: 25. CDR1 LNHDA and CDR2 SQIVND come from the germline V gene (reference sequence). CDR3 size: 17 residues.

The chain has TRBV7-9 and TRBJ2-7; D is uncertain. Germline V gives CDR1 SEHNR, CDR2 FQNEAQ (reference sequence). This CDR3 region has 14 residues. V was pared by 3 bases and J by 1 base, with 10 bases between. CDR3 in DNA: TGTGCCAGCAGCTTTCCCGACTTATCCTACGAGCAGTACTTC. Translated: CASSFPDLSYEQYF.

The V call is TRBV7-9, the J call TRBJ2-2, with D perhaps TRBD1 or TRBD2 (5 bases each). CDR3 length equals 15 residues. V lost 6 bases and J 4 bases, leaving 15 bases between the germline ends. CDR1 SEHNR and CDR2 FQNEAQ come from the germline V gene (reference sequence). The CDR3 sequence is CASSSGTDGTGELFF. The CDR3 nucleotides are TGTGCCAGCAGTTCCGGGACCGACGGCACCGGGGAGCTGTTTTTT.

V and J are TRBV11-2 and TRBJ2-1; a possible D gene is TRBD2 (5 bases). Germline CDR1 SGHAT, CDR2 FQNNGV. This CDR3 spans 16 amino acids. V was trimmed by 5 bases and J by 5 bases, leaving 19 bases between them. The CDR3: CASSRGLVRTDNEQFF. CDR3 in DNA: TGTGCCAGCAGCCGAGGACTGGTTCGAACCGACAATGAGCAGTTCTTC.

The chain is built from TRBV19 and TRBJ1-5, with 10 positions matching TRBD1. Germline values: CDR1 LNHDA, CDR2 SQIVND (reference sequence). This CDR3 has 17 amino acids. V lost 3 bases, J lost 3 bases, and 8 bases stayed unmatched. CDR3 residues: CASSIKGDRGVNQPQHF. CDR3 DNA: TGTGCCAGTAGTATTAAGGGGGACAGGGGAGTCAATCAGCCCCAGCATTTT.

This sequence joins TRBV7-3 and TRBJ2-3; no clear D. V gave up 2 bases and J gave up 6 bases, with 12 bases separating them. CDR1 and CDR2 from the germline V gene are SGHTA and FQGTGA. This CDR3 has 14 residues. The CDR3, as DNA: TGTGCCAGCAGCTTATTGAATCGAATGGATACGCAGTATTTT. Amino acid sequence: CASSLLNRMDTQYF.

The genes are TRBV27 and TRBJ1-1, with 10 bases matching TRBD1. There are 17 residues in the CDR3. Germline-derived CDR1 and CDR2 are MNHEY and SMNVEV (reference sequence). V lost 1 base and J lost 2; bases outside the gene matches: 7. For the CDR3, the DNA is TGTGCCAGCAGTTTATTACGGGGGACAGGGGCTAACACTGAAGCTTTCTTT. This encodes CASSLLRGTGANTEAFF.

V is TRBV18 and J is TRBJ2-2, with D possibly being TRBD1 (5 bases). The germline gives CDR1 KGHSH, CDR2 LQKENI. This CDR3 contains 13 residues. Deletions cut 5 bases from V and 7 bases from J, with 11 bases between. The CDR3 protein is CASSRQRIGELFF. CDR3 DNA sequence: TGTGCCAGCTCAAGACAGAGAATCGGGGAGCTGTTTTTT.

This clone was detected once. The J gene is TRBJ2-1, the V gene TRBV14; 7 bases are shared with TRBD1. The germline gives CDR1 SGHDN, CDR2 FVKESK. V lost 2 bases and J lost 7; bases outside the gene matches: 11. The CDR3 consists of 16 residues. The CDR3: CASSQTDRVMRNEQFF. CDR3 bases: TGTGCCAGCAGCCAAACCGACAGGGTAATGCGGAATGAGCAGTTCTTC. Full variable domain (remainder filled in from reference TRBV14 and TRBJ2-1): EAGVTQFPSHSVIEKGQTVTLRCDPISGHDNLYWYRRVMGKEIKFLLHFVKESKQDESGMPNNRFLAERTGGTYSTLKVQPAELEDSGVYFCASSQTDRVMRNEQFFGPGTRLTVL.

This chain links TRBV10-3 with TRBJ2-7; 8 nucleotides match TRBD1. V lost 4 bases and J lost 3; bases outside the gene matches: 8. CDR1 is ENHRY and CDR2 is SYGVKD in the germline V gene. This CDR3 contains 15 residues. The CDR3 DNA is TGTGCCATCAGTGGGACAGGGAGTTCGGTCTACGAGCAGTACTTC. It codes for CAISGTGSSVYEQYF.